These T cell receptor beta chains were read from a single sample in a study of T cell changes during pregnancy in multiple sclerosis. Generated by immunoSEQ multiplex PCR, the TCRdb table keeps only in-frame clones and is missing some. The sample has more than 35,000 clones, 85% to 95% seen once. The sample consisted of CD8+ T cells from peripheral blood mononuclear cells, taken in the third trimester of pregnancy. These receptors all stem from a female donor with multiple sclerosis, enrolled in a pregnancy study. Each CDR3 is given with its conserved first and last residue. Each record gives: V gene, clone size, J gene, D gene, CDR3 DNA, CDR3 protein. D genes are given only for firm matches. Not all rows give a size; the values are once, few, many and, for expanded clones, a class.

>TRBV6-5|NA|TRBJ2-5|TRBD2
TGTGCCACCAGACTCGGGGGGGGAGAGACCCAGTACTTC
CATRLGGGETQYF
>TRBV19|NA|TRBJ1-3|TRBD1
TGTGCCAGTAGTATCCGATCGCAGGGGGAGCGCTGGAAGACCATATATTTT
CASSIRSQGERWKTIYF
>TRBV4-1|medium-sized|TRBJ2-7|TRBD2
TGCGCCAGCAGCCCGCGGCGGGGGGTCGTCTACGAGCAGTACTTC
CASSPRRGVVYEQYF
>TRBV7-8|NA|TRBJ2-7|NA
TGTGCCAGCAGCTTAGTAAGCGGGTCCCAGGGTGAGCAGTACTTC
CASSLVSGSQGEQYF
>TRBV2|once|TRBJ2-7|NA
TGTGCCAGCAGTGAAACGGGTCCAGGGGAGCAGTACTTC
CASSETGPGEQYF
>TRBV19|NA|TRBJ1-2|TRBD1
TGTGCCAGTAGTATCGGGGCCGAGACAGGGGTTCTTCTTGGCTACACCTTC
CASSIGAETGVLLGYTF
>TRBV7-3|NA|TRBJ2-7|NA
TGTGCCAGCGCTGAGAGATCGAGTTACGAGCAGTACTTC
CASAERSSYEQYF
>TRBV11-2|NA|TRBJ2-5|TRBD1
TGTGCCAGCAGCTTCGGACAGGGCCGGGGAGAGACCCAGTACTTC
CASSFGQGRGETQYF
>TRBV19|NA|TRBJ2-1|NA
TGTGCCAGTAGGGGTGGGCTCCAAGCTCCGCGCCCTACGTCCTACAATGAGCAGTTCTTC
CASRGGLQAPRPTSYNEQFF
>TRBV7-8|NA|TRBJ1-2|NA
TGTGCCAGCAGCTTGAGCCGGGACAACAACTATGGCTACACCTTC
CASSLSRDNNYGYTF
>TRBV7-9|NA|TRBJ2-5|TRBD1
TGTGCCAGCAGCTTAGGGACAGGGGGCGCAGACTTTGAGACCCAGTACTTC
CASSLGTGGADFETQYF
>TRBV4-1|NA|TRBJ2-5|TRBD2
TGCGCCAGCAGCGCTCTAGCGGGGGAAGAGACCCAGTACTTC
CASSALAGEETQYF
>TRBV19|NA|TRBJ1-2|TRBD1
TGTGCCAGTTCGCCGGGACAGGGATCTAACTATGGCTACACCTTC
CASSPGQGSNYGYTF
>TRBV5-6|NA|TRBJ2-6|TRBD1
TGTGCCAGCAGCTTGGAAGTCGGGACAGGGTCTGGGGCCAACGTCCTGACTTTC
CASSLEVGTGSGANVLTF
>TRBV5-4|NA|TRBJ2-4|TRBD1
TGTGCCAGCAGCGCCCCTGGGACAGACAAAAACATTCAGTACTTC
CASSAPGTDKNIQYF
>TRBV11-2|NA|TRBJ2-1|NA
TGTGCCAGCAGCTGGGTTGTTGAGGACAGCGACCCGACCTACAATGAGCAGTTCTTC
CASSWVVEDSDPTYNEQFF
>TRBV5-6|NA|TRBJ1-2|NA
TGTGCCAGCAGCTTGGGGTTGGTGGCTCCTTTAGGAGATGGCTACACCTTC
CASSLGLVAPLGDGYTF
>TRBV7-9|once|TRBJ2-1|NA
TGTGCCAGCAGTCCCTCGGGTGGAAGCGGGCAGGAGCAGTTCTTC
CASSPSGGSGQEQFF
>TRBV14|NA|TRBJ1-1|NA
TGTGCCAGCAGCCCGGGACAGAACACTGAAGCTTTCTTT
CASSPGQNTEAFF
>TRBV2|NA|TRBJ1-5|TRBD1
TGTGCCAGCAGCACCCACGGGACAGGGAGCAATCAGCCCCAGCATTTT
CASSTHGTGSNQPQHF
>TRBV7-3|NA|TRBJ1-5|NA
TGTGCCAGCAGCTTAACTGGAGGGAGGGGAGGGCCTAGTCAGCCCCAGCATTTT
CASSLTGGRGGPSQPQHF
>TRBV6-5|NA|TRBJ2-7|TRBD1
TGTGCCAGCAGTCCGCCGGACAGGGACCCCTACGAGCAGTACTTC
CASSPPDRDPYEQYF
>TRBV5-1|NA|TRBJ2-2|NA
TGCGCCAGCAGCTCGGGTGAAGGCGGGGAGCTGTTTTTT
CASSSGEGGELFF
>TRBV5-6|NA|TRBJ2-5|TRBD2
TGTGCCAGCGGCCCCGGGGGGGAGACCCAGTACTTC
CASGPGGETQYF
>TRBV11-2|NA|TRBJ2-7|TRBD2
TGTGCCAGCAGCTCCCCCGGGGGAGGGTACGAGCAGTACTTC
CASSSPGGGYEQYF
>TRBV14|NA|TRBJ1-1|NA
TGTGCCAGCAGCCAAGATTTGCGGGAAGAAGGCACTGAAGCTTTCTTT
CASSQDLREEGTEAFF
>TRBV7-6|NA|TRBJ1-3|TRBD1
TGTGCCAGCAGCCCGGGACAGGTCTCATCTGGAAACACCATATATTTT
CASSPGQVSSGNTIYF
>TRBV7-3|NA|TRBJ2-1|NA
TGTGCCAGCAGCTTAATAGGGGGTTGGAATGAGCAGTTCTTC
CASSLIGGWNEQFF
>TRBV9|NA|TRBJ2-1|NA
TGTGCCAGCAGCCTACAACGACTAACTTCCTACAATGAGCAGTTCTTC
CASSLQRLTSYNEQFF
>TRBV6-6|NA|TRBJ2-7|NA
TGTGCCAGCAGTTACCAGGGGTTATACGAGCAGTACTTC
CASSYQGLYEQYF
>TRBV30|NA|TRBJ2-7|NA
TGTGCCTGGAGTCGGGGGGCCACCTACGAGCAGTACTTC
CAWSRGATYEQYF
>TRBV5-1|NA|TRBJ1-4|NA
TGCGCCAGCAGCTTTGAACTGGGGACATTTGATCGGGAACTGTTTTTT
CASSFELGTFDRELFF
>TRBV7-9|NA|TRBJ2-1|TRBD1
TGTGCCAGCACCGGACAGGGGGTCGGTAATGAGCAGTTCTTC
CASTGQGVGNEQFF
>TRBV4-1|NA|TRBJ2-5|TRBD2
TGCGCCAGCACCGGGGGGGGCCAAGAGACCCAGTACTTC
CASTGGGQETQYF
>TRBV5-6|NA|TRBJ1-2|NA
TGTGCCAGCAGCTTCAAAACAGGGAACTATGGCTACACCTTC
CASSFKTGNYGYTF
>TRBV27|NA|TRBJ2-7|TRBD1
TGTGCCAGCAGTTTCGGGACAGGGCTATACGAGCAGTACTTC
CASSFGTGLYEQYF
>TRBV19|NA|TRBJ2-2|NA
TGTGCCAGTAGTATTATCCAGGGGAACACCGGGGAGCTGTTTTTT
CASSIIQGNTGELFF
>TRBV9|NA|TRBJ2-7|TRBD1
TGTGCCAGCAACCCAACCGGGACAGGACTCTACGAGCAGTACTTC
CASNPTGTGLYEQYF
>TRBV5-6|NA|TRBJ2-7|TRBD1
TGTGCCAGCGGCTATCAAGGGACAGGGAACGGGCAGTACTTC
CASGYQGTGNGQYF
>TRBV13|once|TRBJ1-5|NA
TGTGCCAGCAGCCAATCAACAGGGAGAGGCAATCAGCCCCAGCATTTT
CASSQSTGRGNQPQHF
>TRBV18|NA|TRBJ1-4|NA
TGTGCCAGCTCACCAATAGGACACTCCGGCGGCGGTGAAAAACTGTTTTTT
CASSPIGHSGGGEKLFF
>TRBV27|NA|TRBJ2-7|TRBD1
TGTGCCAGCAGTTTATCCGCCGGGACAGGGTCCCAACTCCAGTACTTC
CASSLSAGTGSQLQYF
>TRBV7-2|NA|TRBJ2-7|NA
TGTGCCAGCAGCTTACTAACAGGGAACGAGCAGTACTTC
CASSLLTGNEQYF
>TRBV7-6|NA|TRBJ1-1|NA
TGTGCCAGCAGCGGCAACCGGAACACTGAAGCTTTCTTT
CASSGNRNTEAFF
>TRBV5-1|NA|TRBJ1-1|NA
TGCGCCAGCAAAGTGGAGGACACTGAAGCTTTCTTT
CASKVEDTEAFF
>TRBV6-5|NA|TRBJ1-1|TRBD1
TGTGCCAGCAGTTGGGACAGGCTCACTGAAGCTTTCTTT
CASSWDRLTEAFF
>TRBV4-2|NA|TRBJ1-5|NA
TGTGCCAGCAGCCAGGGATTGGGGAGTCAGCCCCAGCATTTT
CASSQGLGSQPQHF
>TRBV15|NA|TRBJ2-7|NA
TGTGCCACCAGCCCGGTTACCGGTTCCGAGCAGTACTTC
CATSPVTGSEQYF
>TRBV6-6|NA|TRBJ2-5|NA
TGTGCCAGCAGTTACGGGCCAGAAGAGACCCAGTACTTC
CASSYGPEETQYF